These 4 T cell receptor beta chains share one sample of origin, sequenced in a study of CD8 T cells in Susac syndrome. After extraction with the RNeasy kit, 0.5 to 1 ug of the RNA was reverse transcribed using random hexamers. TCRdb re-analysed the immunoSEQ multiplex PCR reads in MiXCR, keeping a single row per CDR3 protein. This sample has more than 150,000 distinct CDR3 sequences, with around 95% found just once. The sample comprised CD8+ T cells from PBMCs. These receptors came from a human donor with Susac syndrome.

The V and J genes are TRBV30 and TRBJ2-6; D ambiguous. The CDR3 is 13 amino acids. V was pared by 4 bases and J by 2 bases, with 6 bases between. CDR1 is GTSNPN, CDR2 SVGIG, per germline (reference sequence). This chain's CDR3 is CAWKKAGANVLTF. DNA for the CDR3: TGTGCCTGGAAGAAGGCTGGGGCCAACGTCCTGACTTTC.

The chain employs TRBV30 and TRBJ1-2; TRBD1 might be the D (5 bases). Germline CDR1 reads GTSNPN; CDR2 reads SVGIG (reference sequence). With 0 bases removed from V and 5 bases from J, the gap between germline ends came to 13 bases. The CDR3 extends over 14 amino acids. The CDR3: CAWSVPGTGYGYTF. Written as DNA, the CDR3 is TGTGCCTGGAGTGTACCCGGGACTGGGTATGGCTACACCTTC.

The gene calls are TRBV28 and TRBJ1-1; D is possibly TRBD1 (5 bases). With 8 bases removed from V and 5 bases from J, the gap between germline ends came to 9 bases. The CDR3 sequence is 11 residues long. Germline CDR1 MDHEN, CDR2 SYDVKM. The CDR3: CASEWGTEAFF. CDR3 bases: TGTGCCAGCGAATGGGGGACTGAAGCTTTCTTT.

This chain connects TRBV12-3 or TRBV12-4 to TRBJ2-1; 10 bases fit TRBD2. V dropped 1 base and J dropped 4; count of bases not matched to a gene: 7. This CDR3 is 17 amino acids long. The DNA of the CDR3 is TGTGCCAGCAGTTTAGGGCTAGCGGGGGAGCTATACAATGAGCAGTTCTTC. Its protein is CASSLGLAGELYNEQFF.